This T cell receptor (beta chain) was profiled in a study of blood T cell repertoires in COVID-19. About the study: Italy, Spain and the United States were the sources of the convalescent and acute COVID-19 samples. Sources were T cells, B-cell-depleted T cells, or PBMCs; the material itself was cDNA or gDNA.

CDR3 size: 14 residues. Trimming took off 0 bases at V and 6 bases at J, with 11 bases between the two ends. Germline V gene sequence: CDR1 MNHEY, CDR2 SVGAGI. Original methodology: Estimation of nucleated cell counts was performed using reference gene primer amplification. The assay was immunoSEQ multiplex PCR, and TCRdb's table has in-frame clones only and misses some. V and J calls and clone size are as listed in that table; D and trimming were resolved from the DNA. The sample includes tens of thousands of clones, approximately 90% of them seen just once. The sequence came from a woman aged 60-70 years with active COVID-19. The sequenced material came from peripheral blood. The J gene is TRBJ1-2, the V gene TRBV6-5; no clear D. CDR3 DNA sequence: TGTGCCAGCAGTTACTCAGGCACCGGGAATGGCTACACCTTC. The encoded protein is CASSYSGTGNGYTF.